This T cell receptor (beta chain) was identified during a study of blood T cell repertoires in COVID-19. At the level of the study: The origin of the acute and convalescent COVID-19 samples was the United States, Italy and Spain.

The CDR3 has 15 amino acids. V dropped 1 base and J dropped 4 bases, with 13 bases sitting between them. Germline V gene lookup returns CDR1 SGHNT and CDR2 YYREEE (reference sequence). The assay was immunoSEQ multiplex PCR, and TCRdb's table has in-frame clones only and misses some. The sample shows around 250,000 clones, 85% to 90% of them seen only once. Seattle patients were enrolled while actively infected and followed longitudinally. The sample taken for sequencing was peripheral blood. The receptor was isolated from a woman aged 55-69 years with COVID-19, enrolled during active disease. V gene TRBV5-4 combines with J gene TRBJ2-3; maybe TRBD2 (5 bases). CDR3 coding DNA: TGTGCCAGCAGCTTGCGGGGTCTCTCATCAGATACGCAGTATTTT. Amino acid sequence: CASSLRGLSSDTQYF.